The sequence of this T cell receptor beta chain was determined in a study of blood T cell repertoires in COVID-19. Study-level information: Whether acute or convalescent, the COVID-19 samples came from the United States, Italy and Spain.

Using immunoSEQ multiplex PCR, the repertoire was profiled, and TCRdb retains in-frame clones only, with some absent. This sample has 200,000 to 250,000 clones, with 80% to 95% found just once. The TCR sequence derives from a man aged 25-45 years with COVID-19, enrolled during active disease. The sequenced material came from peripheral blood.

This CDR3 reads CASSSDSANYGYTF. CDR3 sequence (DNA): TGTGCCAGCTCATCGGACAGTGCTAACTATGGCTACACCTTC. The rearrangement links TRBV18 to TRBJ1-2; D is possibly TRBD1 (6 bases). The germline V gene encodes CDR1 KGHSH and CDR2 LQKENI. This CDR3 is built from 14 residues. V dropped 5 bases and J dropped 0 bases, with 10 bases sitting between them.